This T cell receptor beta chain was observed in a study of blood T cell repertoires in COVID-19 (dated by TCRdb to the early 2020s). General notes on the study: Samples covering the acute and convalescent phases of COVID-19 were provided by collaborators in the United States, Italy and Spain. The material from the prospective study consisted of cDNA or gDNA derived from T cells, B-cell-depleted T cells, or PBMCs. Samples came from the ongoing ImmuneRACE study (first 160 participants) plus 1,254 subjects from 6 global collaborators. A de-identified subject ID, COVID-19 status, age in years and sex were almost always included in the sample metadata. Subjects who had been exposed to COVID-19, were actively infected with it, or had recovered from it provided the deeply sampled blood TCRbeta repertoires that made up the dataset. Where available, HLA class I and class II types were taken from metadata supplied by the sample provider and were not determined by assay-based typing. The repertoires were released in a freely available public database intended as a resource for research on the immune response to SARS-CoV-2.

The immunoSEQ Assay, a bias-controlled multiplex PCR, was used to amplify TCRbeta CDR3 regions from genomic DNA. In the authors' own workflow: The number of nucleated cells in each sample was estimated by amplification of reference gene primers within the assay. To quantify the absolute abundance of each unique TCRbeta CDR3 rearrangement, sequence reads were collapsed and filtered. For each sample, productive Simpson clonality was calculated as the square root of Simpson's diversity index across productive rearrangements. The clones in this table, taken by TCRdb from immuneACCESS, are in-frame only. Not every clone is retained; where verified, under half of the shortfall comes from an unresolved V gene, and the cause of the rest is unknown. D and trimming were read from the DNA, whereas the V and J calls and clone size are those reported in that table. Counted in this sample were a few hundred thousand clones; around 84% of them appeared once. More than 1.2% of the sample is held by the ten biggest clonotypes.

CDR1 KGHSH and CDR2 LQKENI are derived from the germline V gene. Spanning cysteine to phenylalanine, the CDR3 consists of 16 amino acids. Only CDR3 DNA remains: 48 bases, in frame from the first base. V is reduced by 3 bases and J by 2 bases, leaving a spacing of 15 bases between them. About this clone: The antigen this receptor binds is unknown. The sample holds no much larger clone one base away, and base qualities are not on file.

General findings and caveats noted by the study authors: Clinical and demographic metadata were provided uncurated, with the amount varying by source and participant.

Another Seattle source contributed samples from volunteer blood donors who had recovered from COVID-19. Each collaborating institution followed its own protocols to collect whole blood in K2EDTA tubes. For TCRbeta analysis, collaborators shipped samples in one of three forms: frozen whole blood, isolated PBMCs, or DNA extracted from either of those sample types. The clonotype was recovered from a middle-aged woman who had recovered from COVID-19. Sequences were obtained from peripheral blood. The chain uses TRBV18 and TRBJ2-3; the D gene cannot be resolved reliably. The nucleotide sequence is given as TGTGCCAGCTCACCGCTTGTCGGCGGAAACACAGATACGCAGTATTTT. Its coded protein is CASSPLVGGNTDTQYF. The reference TRBV18 and TRBJ2-3 proteins fill in what lies around the CDR3, so the full variable domain reads NAGVMQNPRHLVRRRGQEARLRCSPMKGHSHVYWYRQLPEEGLKFMVYLQKENIIDESGMPKERFSAEFPKEGPSILRIQQVVRGDSAAYFCASSPLVGGNTDTQYFGPGTRLTVL.